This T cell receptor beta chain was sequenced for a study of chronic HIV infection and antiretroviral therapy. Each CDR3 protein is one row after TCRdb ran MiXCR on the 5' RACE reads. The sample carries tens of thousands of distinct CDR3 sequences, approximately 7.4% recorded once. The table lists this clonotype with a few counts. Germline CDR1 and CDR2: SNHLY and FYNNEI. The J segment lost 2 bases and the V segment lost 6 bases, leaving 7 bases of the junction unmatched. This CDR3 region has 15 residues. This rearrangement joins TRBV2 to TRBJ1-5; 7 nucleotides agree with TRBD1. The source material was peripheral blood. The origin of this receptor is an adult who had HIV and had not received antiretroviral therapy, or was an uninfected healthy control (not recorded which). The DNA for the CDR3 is TGTGCCAGCAGAGACAGGGACGTTGGCAATCAGCCCCAGCATTTT. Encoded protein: CASRDRDVGNQPQHF.